The 16 T cell receptor beta chains below were found in one sample sequenced in a study of T cell repertoires in cytomegalovirus infection. Using its own MiXCR run on the reads, TCRdb lists one record per CDR3 protein. This table has roughly 320,000 distinct CDR3 sequences, roughly 9.5% appearing once. Sequencing used PBMCs. The receptor source for this set is a human donor in good health (CMV status not recorded). Some clones in this sample may be carry-over from other donors' samples.

This clonotype was observed at least ten times. The chain carries TRBV7-2 and TRBJ2-5; the match to TRBD2 covers 14 bases. Germline loops: CDR1 SGHTA, CDR2 FQGNSA. This CDR3 region has 19 residues. Unmatched junction bases numbered 7, after V lost 1 base and J lost 0 bases. CDR3 DNA sequence: TGTGCCAGCAGCTTAGAGATAAGGACTAGCGGGAGGAACCAAGAGACCCAGTACTTC. It is translated as CASSLEIRTSGRNQETQYF.

Written as DNA, the CDR3 is TGTGCCACCAGCAGAGTCGCCTCCGGGGAGCTGTTTTTT. Translation: CATSRVASGELFF. This chain uses TRBV15 with TRBJ2-2; D is ambiguous. Trimming cost V 1 base and J 6 bases, with 6 bases left between them. CDR1 is LNHNV, CDR2 YYDKDF, per germline (reference sequence). The CDR3 runs to 13 residues.

The rearrangement links TRBV12-3 or TRBV12-4 to TRBJ1-1; a weak D match, TRBD1 (6 bases). Trimming shortened V by 7 bases and J by 6 bases, and 18 bases separated the two germline ends. CDR3 length equals 14 residues. In nucleotides, the CDR3 is TGTGCCAGCACCACCGATCCGGGGGCCCCTGAAGCTTTCTTT. The encoded protein is CASTTDPGAPEAFF.

This clonotype was seen ten or more times. The V and J genes are TRBV7-9 and TRBJ2-3; 10 nucleotides agree with TRBD2. Losses at the gene ends were 5 bases for V and 7 bases for J; bases not matched to a gene: 12. Germline V lookup: CDR1 SEHNR, CDR2 FQNEAQ (reference sequence). The CDR3 spans 16 residues. CDR3 loop: CASSDLRLAGGYTQYF. In DNA, the CDR3 is TGTGCCAGCAGCGACCTTCGACTAGCGGGTGGATATACGCAGTATTTT.

This clonotype was counted between two and nine times. The chain is built from TRBV18 and TRBJ2-1, with 8 positions matching TRBD2. This CDR3 has 17 residues. V dropped 1 base and J dropped 2; count of bases not matched to a gene: 7. Germline CDR1 and CDR2: KGHSH and LQKENI. The CDR3 loop is CASSPRVTSVTYNEQFF. DNA for the CDR3: TGTGCCAGCTCACCACGGGTGACTAGCGTGACCTACAATGAGCAGTTCTTC.

The J gene is TRBJ2-7, the V gene TRBV29-1; the D gene is possibly TRBD1 (5 bases). The CDR3 spans 12 residues. Germline CDR1 reads SQVTM; CDR2 reads ANQGSEA. Trimming removed 7 bases from V and 2 bases from J, with 12 bases in between. CDR3 nucleotide sequence: TGCAGCGCCTCTGACAGCACCTACGAGCAGTACTTC. This translates into CSASDSTYEQYF.

This clonotype was seen at least ten times. The rearrangement uses TRBV7-8 and TRBJ2-7; 9 bases line up with TRBD2. Losses at the gene ends were 1 base for V and 2 bases for J; bases not matched to a gene: 6. CDR3 length: 16 residues. CDR1 SGHVS and CDR2 FQNEAQ come from the germline V gene. CDR3 residues: CASSLEASGTTYEQYF. CDR3 in DNA: TGTGCCAGCAGCTTAGAGGCTAGCGGGACCACCTACGAGCAGTACTTC.

This clonotype is termed medium-sized. This rearrangement joins TRBV4-2 to TRBJ1-1; no clear D gene. Deletions cut 0 bases from V and 7 bases from J, with 6 bases between. This CDR3 spans 12 amino acids. Germline CDR1 reads LGHNA; CDR2 reads YNFKEQ. CDR3 residues: CASSQELGEAFF. CDR3 coding DNA: TGTGCCAGCAGCCAAGAACTGGGTGAAGCTTTCTTT.

This clonotype was recorded at least ten times. This sequence joins TRBV7-2 and TRBJ2-2; 8 bases align to TRBD2. This CDR3 is 16 amino acids long. Germline assignment: CDR1 SGHTA and CDR2 FQGNSA. V lost 2 bases, J lost 9 bases, and 11 bases stayed unmatched. The CDR3 reads CASSLTSGGASRELFF. In DNA form, the CDR3 reads TGTGCCAGCAGCTTAACTTCGGGGGGGGCTAGCCGGGAGCTGTTTTTT.

This chain joins TRBV9 and TRBJ2-7, with a tentative D call TRBD1 (7 bases). This CDR3 comprises 14 residues. V was clipped by 3 bases and J by 5 bases, with 15 bases between them. Per germline, CDR1 SGDLS and CDR2 YYNGEE. The DNA for the CDR3 is TGTGCCAGCAGCGGAGGGGGCGGGAAGGACGAGCAGTACTTC. As protein: CASSGGGGKDEQYF. Looking up the rest from reference TRBV9 and TRBJ2-7 gives the full variable domain: DSGVTQTPKHLITATGQRVTLRCSPRSGDLSVYWYQQSLDQGLQFLIQYYNGEERAKGNILERFSAQQFPDLHSELNLSSLELGDSALYFCASSGGGGKDEQYFGPGTRLTVT.

This clonotype was detected many times. The chain is built from TRBV11-3 and TRBJ1-2; D is ambiguous. The germline V gene encodes CDR1 SGHNT and CDR2 YENEEA. Between the trimmed V and J ends, which lost 0 bases and 4 bases, there was a span of 12 bases. The CDR3 is made up of 15 amino acids. The DNA of the CDR3 is TGTGCCAGCAGCTTAGATCCCGGACGGCTCTATGGCTACACCTTC. Translated: CASSLDPGRLYGYTF. The whole variable domain, filled in from reference TRBV11-3 and TRBJ1-2, reads EAGVVQSPRYKIIEKKQPVAFWCNPISGHNTLYWYLQNLGQGPELLIRYENEEAVDDSQLPKDRFSAERLKGVDSTLKIQPAELGDSAVYLCASSLDPGRLYGYTFGSGTRLTVV.

There are a few counts of this clonotype. The V and J genes are TRBV7-2 and TRBJ2-7; tentative D call: TRBD2 (6 bases). Germline CDR1 SGHTA, CDR2 FQGNSA. This CDR3 contains 14 residues. V dropped 6 bases and J dropped 7 bases, with 19 bases sitting between them. The CDR3: CASRGGATPGEQYF. CDR3 bases: TGTGCCAGCAGGGGGGGTGCGACACCGGGAGAGCAGTACTTC.

The chain carries TRBV20-1 and TRBJ2-3, with 10 bases that match TRBD2. The CDR3 extends over 17 amino acids. Losses at the gene ends were 4 bases for V and 1 base for J; bases not matched to a gene: 11. Germline V gives CDR1 DFQATT, CDR2 SNEGSKA (reference sequence). The CDR3 here is CSATLVSSGRGTDTQYF. As DNA, the CDR3 is TGCAGTGCTACCCTCGTCTCTAGCGGGAGAGGCACAGATACGCAGTATTTT.

V usage is TRBV4-1 and J usage is TRBJ2-6; D might be TRBD2 (5 bases). The CDR3 is made up of 17 amino acids. V was cut by 4 bases and J by 1 base, with 14 bases left in between. CDR1 and CDR2 from the germline V gene are MGHRA and YSYEKL. In nucleotides, the CDR3 is TGCGCCAGCAGCCTTCCCCGGGAAATATCTGGGGCCAACGTCCTGACTTTC. It specifies CASSLPREISGANVLTF.

This clonotype was recorded a few times. V usage is TRBV7-2 and J usage is TRBJ2-2; 10 bases fit TRBD1. J was trimmed by 7 bases and V by 5 bases; bases with no gene match: 7. The CDR3 loop spans 15 amino acids. CDR1 SGHTA and CDR2 FQGNSA come from the germline V gene. The CDR3 region has the DNA TGTGCCAGCAGCATCCGACAGGGGGCGGGCGGGGAGCTGTTTTTT. This codes for CASSIRQGAGGELFF.

The V gene is TRBV15, the J gene TRBJ1-1, with unresolved D. The CDR3 has 13 residues. Trimming took off 2 bases at V and 1 base at J, with 5 bases between the two ends. The germline V gene has CDR1 LNHNV and CDR2 YYDKDF (reference sequence). The CDR3 region is CATSRQENTEAFF. For the CDR3, the DNA is TGTGCCACCAGCAGACAGGAGAACACTGAAGCTTTCTTT.